A selection of T cell receptor beta chains follows, all from one sample in a study of spatial heterogeneity in lung cancer. One entry per CDR3 protein, called by TCRdb with MiXCR from the 5' RACE reads. The sample lists about 1,500 distinct CDR3 sequences; over 10% were seen once. The sample in question was normal lung tissue next to the tumor, obtained at surgery. The receptor set was obtained from a male donor with early-stage non-small cell lung cancer. CDR3s include the opening cysteine and the closing phenylalanine or tryptophan.

len: 14; j_gene: TRBJ2-3; v_gene: TRBV12-3/TRBV12-4; CDR3aa: CASSLAGGGDTQYF
len: 16; j_gene: TRBJ2-3; v_gene: TRBV6-1; CDR3aa: CASSDNALNYGDTQYF
len: 13; j_gene: TRBJ1-1; v_gene: TRBV5-6; CDR3aa: CASSLVPSNEAFF
len: 13; j_gene: TRBJ1-2; v_gene: TRBV19; CDR3aa: CAIYPGLLAGYTF
len: 14; j_gene: TRBJ2-6; v_gene: TRBV11-2; CDR3aa: CASGQSSGANVLTF
len: 14; j_gene: TRBJ1-1; v_gene: TRBV18; CDR3aa: CASSPGQENTEAFF
len: 14; j_gene: TRBJ2-7; v_gene: TRBV7-2; CDR3aa: CASKWGTGPAEQYF
len: 15; j_gene: TRBJ1-6; v_gene: TRBV7-3; CDR3aa: CASSPGAADNSPLHF
len: 13; j_gene: TRBJ1-4; v_gene: TRBV29-1; CDR3aa: CSVASTFNEKLFF
len: 13; j_gene: TRBJ2-5; v_gene: TRBV12-3/TRBV12-4; CDR3aa: CASRRTGDETQYF
len: 13; j_gene: TRBJ1-5; v_gene: TRBV19; CDR3aa: CASSRADNQPQHF
len: 15; j_gene: TRBJ1-1; v_gene: TRBV5-1; CDR3aa: CASSLAPGGWPEAFF
len: 14; j_gene: TRBJ2-7; v_gene: TRBV6-1; CDR3aa: CASSETGRVYEQYF
len: 14; j_gene: TRBJ2-3; v_gene: TRBV10-1; CDR3aa: CASSETGDTDTQYF
len: 16; j_gene: TRBJ2-2; v_gene: TRBV5-1; CDR3aa: CASVSGGASGTGELFF
len: 14; j_gene: TRBJ1-5; v_gene: TRBV10-3; CDR3aa: CAISEYPSNQPQHF
len: 15; j_gene: TRBJ2-7; v_gene: TRBV10-1; CDR3aa: CASSPDRLPSYEQYF
len: 16; j_gene: TRBJ2-1; v_gene: TRBV7-9; CDR3aa: CASSLERGGSAGEQFF
len: 15; j_gene: TRBJ2-1; v_gene: TRBV10-3; CDR3aa: CATGVGTSGSVEQFF
len: 14; j_gene: TRBJ2-3; v_gene: TRBV7-2; CDR3aa: CASSFGTSVNTQYF
len: 14; j_gene: TRBJ2-7; v_gene: TRBV20-1; CDR3aa: CSANPGQGFNEQYF
len: 18; j_gene: TRBJ1-1; v_gene: TRBV12-5; CDR3aa: CASGLVPDGQRMSTEAFF
len: 14; j_gene: TRBJ1-4; v_gene: TRBV12-3/TRBV12-4; CDR3aa: CASTSDRETEKLFF
len: 17; j_gene: TRBJ2-1; v_gene: TRBV23-1; CDR3aa: CASSPFDRTSDYNEQFF
len: 15; j_gene: TRBJ1-6; v_gene: TRBV7-9; CDR3aa: CASSLFGGSGSPLHF
len: 14; j_gene: TRBJ1-2; v_gene: TRBV14; CDR3aa: CASSQGPAVRGYTF
len: 13; j_gene: TRBJ1-5; v_gene: TRBV6-2/TRBV6-3; CDR3aa: CASTDRGGQPQHF
len: 17; j_gene: TRBJ2-7; v_gene: TRBV6-6; CDR3aa: CASRPGISTGRWDEQYF
len: 15; j_gene: TRBJ1-1; v_gene: TRBV3-1; CDR3aa: CASSPLAGVSTEAFF
len: 12; j_gene: TRBJ2-7; v_gene: TRBV7-9; CDR3aa: CASSATGYEQYF
len: 13; j_gene: TRBJ2-7; v_gene: TRBV6-5; CDR3aa: CASSPGTFGEQYF
len: 12; j_gene: TRBJ2-7; v_gene: TRBV30; CDR3aa: CAWIRGPYEQYF
len: 15; j_gene: TRBJ2-5; v_gene: TRBV10-1; CDR3aa: CASSSSSGNQETQYF
len: 15; j_gene: TRBJ2-1; v_gene: TRBV7-9; CDR3aa: CASSRGQGSYNEQFF
len: 12; j_gene: TRBJ1-4; v_gene: TRBV30; CDR3aa: CAWESARSKLFF
len: 12; j_gene: TRBJ1-6; v_gene: TRBV5-1; CDR3aa: CASSLYNSPLHF
len: 13; j_gene: TRBJ2-7; v_gene: TRBV6-5; CDR3aa: CASSSPETYEQYF
len: 17; j_gene: TRBJ2-3; v_gene: TRBV5-4; CDR3aa: CASSLAGASGTPHTQYF
len: 18; j_gene: TRBJ2-3; v_gene: TRBV12-3/TRBV12-4; CDR3aa: CASSSPAYSGLFTDTQYF
len: 16; j_gene: TRBJ2-2; v_gene: TRBV7-6; CDR3aa: CASSLGLAGATGELFF
len: 16; j_gene: TRBJ2-4; v_gene: TRBV4-1; CDR3aa: CASSQEARTYKNIQYF
len: 13; j_gene: TRBJ1-5; v_gene: TRBV20-1; CDR3aa: CSAPQGRDQPQHF
len: 14; j_gene: TRBJ2-5; v_gene: TRBV5-1; CDR3aa: CASSALDWQETQYF
len: 14; j_gene: TRBJ1-6; v_gene: TRBV20-1; CDR3aa: CSAREDPLNSPLHF
len: 13; j_gene: TRBJ1-1; v_gene: TRBV5-1; CDR3aa: CASSEGVNTEAFF
len: 16; j_gene: TRBJ2-1; v_gene: TRBV5-1; CDR3aa: CASSLSGDSSYNEQFF
len: 14; j_gene: TRBJ2-1; v_gene: TRBV19; CDR3aa: CASRTSGSRDEQFF
len: 15; j_gene: TRBJ2-3; v_gene: TRBV12-3/TRBV12-4; CDR3aa: CASSSGEGLTDTQYF
len: 11; j_gene: TRBJ1-1; v_gene: TRBV2; CDR3aa: CARGGNTEAFF
len: 15; j_gene: TRBJ2-2; v_gene: TRBV5-6; CDR3aa: CASSSGTGFGGELFF
len: 14; j_gene: TRBJ1-2; v_gene: TRBV24-1; CDR3aa: CATQQGQGTYGYTF
len: 16; j_gene: TRBJ2-5; v_gene: TRBV6-5; CDR3aa: CASSYSASGVQETQYF
len: 12; j_gene: TRBJ2-7; v_gene: TRBV29-1; CDR3aa: CSVGQGAHEQYF